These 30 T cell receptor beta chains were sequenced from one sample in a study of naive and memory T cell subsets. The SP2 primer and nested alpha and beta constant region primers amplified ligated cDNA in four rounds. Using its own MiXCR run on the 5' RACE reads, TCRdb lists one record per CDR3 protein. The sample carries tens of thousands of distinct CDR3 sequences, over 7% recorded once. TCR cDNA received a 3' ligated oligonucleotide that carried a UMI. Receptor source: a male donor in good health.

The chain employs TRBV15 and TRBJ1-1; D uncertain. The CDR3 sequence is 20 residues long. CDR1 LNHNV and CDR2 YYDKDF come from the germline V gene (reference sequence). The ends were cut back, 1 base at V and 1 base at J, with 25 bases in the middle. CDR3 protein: CATSRGPSRGGNLRNTEAFF. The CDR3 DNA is TGTGCCACCAGCAGAGGCCCAAGCCGGGGAGGGAATTTGCGGAACACTGAAGCTTTCTTT.

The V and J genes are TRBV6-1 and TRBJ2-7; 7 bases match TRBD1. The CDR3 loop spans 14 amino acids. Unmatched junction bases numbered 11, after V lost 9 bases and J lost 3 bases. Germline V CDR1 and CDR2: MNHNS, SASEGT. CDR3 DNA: TGTGCCAGTTTTGAAAGGGGGCAAGGCTACGAGCAGTACTTC. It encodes CASFERGQGYEQYF.

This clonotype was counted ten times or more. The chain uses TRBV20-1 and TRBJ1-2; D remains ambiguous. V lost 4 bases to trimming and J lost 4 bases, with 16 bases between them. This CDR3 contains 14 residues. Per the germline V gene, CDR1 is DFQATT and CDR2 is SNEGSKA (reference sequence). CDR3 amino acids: CSANWAGRGYGYTF. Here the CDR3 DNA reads TGCAGTGCTAATTGGGCGGGTAGAGGCTATGGCTACACCTTC.

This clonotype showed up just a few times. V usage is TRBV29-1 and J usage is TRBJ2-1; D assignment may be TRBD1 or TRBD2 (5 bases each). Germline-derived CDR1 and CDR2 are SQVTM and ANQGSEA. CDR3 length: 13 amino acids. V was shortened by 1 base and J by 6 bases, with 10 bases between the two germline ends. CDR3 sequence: CSVEGGTLNEQFF. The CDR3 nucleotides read TGCAGCGTTGAAGGGGGGACCCTCAATGAGCAGTTCTTC.

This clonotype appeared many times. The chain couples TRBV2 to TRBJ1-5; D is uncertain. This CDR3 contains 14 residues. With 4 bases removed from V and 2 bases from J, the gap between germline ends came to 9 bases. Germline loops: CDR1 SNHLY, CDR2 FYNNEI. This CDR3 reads CASSVTGGNQPQHF. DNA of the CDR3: TGTGCCAGCAGTGTGACGGGTGGCAATCAGCCCCAGCATTTT.

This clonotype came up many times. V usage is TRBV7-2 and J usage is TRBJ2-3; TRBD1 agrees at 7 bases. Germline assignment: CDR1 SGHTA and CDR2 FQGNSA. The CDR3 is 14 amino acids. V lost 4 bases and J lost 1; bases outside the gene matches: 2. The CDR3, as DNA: TGTGCCAGCAGCTATGGACAGGGCACAGATACGCAGTATTTT. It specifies CASSYGQGTDTQYF.

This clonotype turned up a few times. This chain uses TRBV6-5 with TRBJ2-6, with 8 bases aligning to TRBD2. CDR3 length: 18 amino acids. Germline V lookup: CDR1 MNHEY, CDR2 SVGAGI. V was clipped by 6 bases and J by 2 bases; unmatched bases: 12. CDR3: CASSRRGGRIPGANVLTF. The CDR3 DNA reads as TGTGCCAGCAGCCGTAGAGGCGGGAGGATTCCTGGGGCCAACGTCCTGACTTTC.

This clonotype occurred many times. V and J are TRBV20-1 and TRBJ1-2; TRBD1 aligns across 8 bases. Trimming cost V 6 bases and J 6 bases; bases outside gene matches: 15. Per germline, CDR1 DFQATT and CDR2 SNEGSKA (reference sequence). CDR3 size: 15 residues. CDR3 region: CSAPGTGGTTDGYTF. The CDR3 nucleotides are TGCAGTGCCCCGGGGACAGGAGGAACGACCGATGGCTACACCTTC.

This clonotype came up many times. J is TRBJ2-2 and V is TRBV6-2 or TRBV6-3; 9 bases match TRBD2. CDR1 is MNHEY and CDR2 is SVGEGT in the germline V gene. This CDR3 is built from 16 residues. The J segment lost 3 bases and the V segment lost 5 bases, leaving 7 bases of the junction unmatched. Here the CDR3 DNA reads TGTGCCAGCAGTAATCTAGCGGGACCTTACACCGGGGAGCTGTTTTTT. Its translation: CASSNLAGPYTGELFF.

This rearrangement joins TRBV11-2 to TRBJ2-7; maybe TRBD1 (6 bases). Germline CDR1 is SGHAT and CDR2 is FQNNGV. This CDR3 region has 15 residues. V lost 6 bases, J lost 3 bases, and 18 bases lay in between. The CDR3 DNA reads TGTGCCAGCAGGACATGGGGCCAGGGGAACTACGAGCAGTACTTC. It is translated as CASRTWGQGNYEQYF.

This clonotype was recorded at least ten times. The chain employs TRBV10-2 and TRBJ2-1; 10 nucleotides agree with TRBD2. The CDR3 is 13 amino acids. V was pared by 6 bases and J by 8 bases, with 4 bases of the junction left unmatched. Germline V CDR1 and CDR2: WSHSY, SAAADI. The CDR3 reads CASSGLAGDEQFF. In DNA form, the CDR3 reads TGCGCCAGCAGCGGTCTAGCGGGAGATGAGCAGTTCTTC.

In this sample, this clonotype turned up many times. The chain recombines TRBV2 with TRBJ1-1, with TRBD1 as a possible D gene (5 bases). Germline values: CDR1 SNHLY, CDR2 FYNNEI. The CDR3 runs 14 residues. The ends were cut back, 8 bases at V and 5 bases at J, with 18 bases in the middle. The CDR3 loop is CASGRMTVYTEAFF. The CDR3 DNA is TGTGCCAGCGGGAGAATGACAGTTTATACTGAAGCTTTCTTT.

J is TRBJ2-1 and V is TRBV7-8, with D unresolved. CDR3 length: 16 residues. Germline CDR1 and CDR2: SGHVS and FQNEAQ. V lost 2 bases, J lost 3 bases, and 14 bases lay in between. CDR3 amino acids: CASSLFKILNYNEQFF. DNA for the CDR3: TGTGCCAGCAGCTTATTCAAGATATTAAACTACAATGAGCAGTTCTTC.

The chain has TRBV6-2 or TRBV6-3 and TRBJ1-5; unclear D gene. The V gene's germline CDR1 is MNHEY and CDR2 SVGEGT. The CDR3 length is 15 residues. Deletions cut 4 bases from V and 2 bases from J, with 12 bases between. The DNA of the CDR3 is TGTGCCAGCAGTTCTATAGGGAATGGCAATCAGCCCCAGCATTTT. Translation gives CASSSIGNGNQPQHF.

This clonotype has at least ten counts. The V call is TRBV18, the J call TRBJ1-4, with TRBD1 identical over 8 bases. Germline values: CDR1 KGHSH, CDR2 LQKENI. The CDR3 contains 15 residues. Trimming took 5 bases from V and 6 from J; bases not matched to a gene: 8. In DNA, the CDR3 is TGTGCCAGCTCATCTAACAGGGGGATTGATGAAAAACTGTTTTTT. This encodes CASSSNRGIDEKLFF.

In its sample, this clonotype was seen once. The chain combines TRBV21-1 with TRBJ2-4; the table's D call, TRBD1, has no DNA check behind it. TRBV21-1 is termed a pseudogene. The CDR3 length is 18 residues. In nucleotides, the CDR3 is TGTGCCAGCAGCAGGAGACAGAGAATTTCTATAGCCAAAAACATTCAGTACTTC. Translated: CASSRRQRISIAKNIQYF.

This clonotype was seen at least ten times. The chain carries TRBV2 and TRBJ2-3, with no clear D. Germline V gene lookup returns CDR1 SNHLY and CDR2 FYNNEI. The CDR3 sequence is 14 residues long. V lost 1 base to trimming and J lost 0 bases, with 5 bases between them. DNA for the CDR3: TGTGCCAGCAGTGAAGGGGTGAGCACAGATACGCAGTATTTT. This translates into CASSEGVSTDTQYF.

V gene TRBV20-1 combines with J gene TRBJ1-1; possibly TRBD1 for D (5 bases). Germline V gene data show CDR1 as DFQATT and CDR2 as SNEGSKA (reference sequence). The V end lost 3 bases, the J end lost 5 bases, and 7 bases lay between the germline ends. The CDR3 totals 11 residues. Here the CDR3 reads CSARGGTEAFF. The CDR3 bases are TGCAGTGCTAGGGGGGGGACTGAAGCTTTCTTT.

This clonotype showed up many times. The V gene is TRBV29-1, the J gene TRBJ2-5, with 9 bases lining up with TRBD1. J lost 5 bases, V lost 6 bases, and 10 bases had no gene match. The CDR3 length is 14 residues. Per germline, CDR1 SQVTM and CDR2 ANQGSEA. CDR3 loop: CSVFRTGAFETQYF. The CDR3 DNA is TGCAGCGTCTTCAGGACAGGGGCCTTTGAGACCCAGTACTTC.

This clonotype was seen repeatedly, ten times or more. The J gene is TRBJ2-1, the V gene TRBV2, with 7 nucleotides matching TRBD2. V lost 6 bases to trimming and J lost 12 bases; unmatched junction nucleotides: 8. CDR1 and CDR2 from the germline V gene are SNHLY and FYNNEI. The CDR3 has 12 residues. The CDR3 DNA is TGTGCCAGCAGGGGACCCCTAGCGGCGCAGTTCTTC. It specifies CASRGPLAAQFF.

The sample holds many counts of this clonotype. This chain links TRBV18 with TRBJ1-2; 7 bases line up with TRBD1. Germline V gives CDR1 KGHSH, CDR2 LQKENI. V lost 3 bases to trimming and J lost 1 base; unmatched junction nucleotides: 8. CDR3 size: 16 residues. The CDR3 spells CASSPRGTELNYGYTF. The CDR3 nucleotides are TGTGCCAGCTCACCTCGAGGGACAGAACTTAACTATGGCTACACCTTC.

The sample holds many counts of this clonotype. The CDR3: CASSMGQGDGNSPLHF. CDR3 sequence (DNA): TGTGCCAGCAGCATGGGACAGGGGGACGGTAATTCACCCCTCCACTTT. The chain joins TRBV7-9 to TRBJ1-6; 11 bases line up with TRBD1. The length of the CDR3 is 16 residues. Germline CDR1 reads SEHNR; CDR2 reads FQNEAQ (reference sequence). V shed 5 bases and J 6 bases; nucleotides not matched to a gene: 6.

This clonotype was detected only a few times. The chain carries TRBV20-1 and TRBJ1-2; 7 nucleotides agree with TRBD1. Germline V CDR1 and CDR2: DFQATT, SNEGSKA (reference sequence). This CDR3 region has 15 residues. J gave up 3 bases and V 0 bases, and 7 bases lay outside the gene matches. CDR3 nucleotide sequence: TGCAGTGCTAGAGACCCGGGACAGAGCTACTATGGCTACACCTTC. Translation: CSARDPGQSYYGYTF.

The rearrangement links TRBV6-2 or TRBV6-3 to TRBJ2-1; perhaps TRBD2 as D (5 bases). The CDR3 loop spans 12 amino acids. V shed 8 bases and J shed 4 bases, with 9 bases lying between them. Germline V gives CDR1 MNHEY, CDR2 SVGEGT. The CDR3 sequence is CASGTSYNEQFF. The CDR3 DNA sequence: TGTGCCAGCGGAACTAGTTACAATGAGCAGTTCTTC.

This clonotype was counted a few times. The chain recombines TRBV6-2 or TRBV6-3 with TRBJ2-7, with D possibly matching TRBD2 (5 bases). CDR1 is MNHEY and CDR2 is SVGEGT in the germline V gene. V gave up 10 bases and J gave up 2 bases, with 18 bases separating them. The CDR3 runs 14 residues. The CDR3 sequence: CATLHPEAPYEQYF. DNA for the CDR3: TGTGCCACCTTACACCCGGAGGCTCCCTACGAGCAGTACTTC.

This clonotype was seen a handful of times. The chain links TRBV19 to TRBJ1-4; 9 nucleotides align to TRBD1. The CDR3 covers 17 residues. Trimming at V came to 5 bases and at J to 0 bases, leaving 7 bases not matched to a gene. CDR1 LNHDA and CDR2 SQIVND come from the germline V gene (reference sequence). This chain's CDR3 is CASSWRGQGATNEKLFF. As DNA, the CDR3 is TGTGCCAGTAGTTGGAGGGGACAGGGCGCAACTAATGAAAAACTGTTTTTT. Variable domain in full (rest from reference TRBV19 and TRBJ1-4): DGGITQSPKYLFRKEGQNVTLSCEQNLNHDAMYWYRQDPGQGLRLIYYSQIVNDFQKGDIAEGYSVSREKKESFPLTVTSAQKNPTAFYLCASSWRGQGATNEKLFFGSGTQLSVL.

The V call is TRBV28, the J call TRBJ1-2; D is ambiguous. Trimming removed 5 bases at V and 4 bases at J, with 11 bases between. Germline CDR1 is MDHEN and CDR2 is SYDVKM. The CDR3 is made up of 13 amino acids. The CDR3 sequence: CASSPDTAYGYTF. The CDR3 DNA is TGTGCCAGCAGTCCTGACACCGCCTATGGCTACACCTTC.

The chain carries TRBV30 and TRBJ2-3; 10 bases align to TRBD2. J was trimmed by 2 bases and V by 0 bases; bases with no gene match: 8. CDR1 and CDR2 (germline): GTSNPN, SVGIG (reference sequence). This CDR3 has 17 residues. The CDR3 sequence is CAWSVHRTSGTTDTQYF. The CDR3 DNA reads TGTGCCTGGAGTGTACACCGGACTAGCGGTACCACAGATACGCAGTATTTT.

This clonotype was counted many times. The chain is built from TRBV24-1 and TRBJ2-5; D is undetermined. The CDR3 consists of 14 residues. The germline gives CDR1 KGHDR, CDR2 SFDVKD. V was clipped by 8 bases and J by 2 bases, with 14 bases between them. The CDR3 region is CATMGKKGQETQYF. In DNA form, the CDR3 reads TGTGCCACCATGGGGAAGAAAGGGCAAGAGACCCAGTACTTC.

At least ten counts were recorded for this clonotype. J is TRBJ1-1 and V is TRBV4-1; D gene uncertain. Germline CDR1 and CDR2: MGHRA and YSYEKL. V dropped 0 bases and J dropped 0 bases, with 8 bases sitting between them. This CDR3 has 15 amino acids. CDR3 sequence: CASSQDGLVNTEAFF. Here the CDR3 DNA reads TGCGCCAGCAGCCAAGATGGGCTGGTGAACACTGAAGCTTTCTTT.